These 7 T cell receptor beta chains originate from one sample sequenced in a study of cytomegalovirus exposure and HLA in healthy donors. Amplification used 60 Vbeta primers and 13 Jbeta primers. Generated by immunoSEQ multiplex PCR, the TCRdb table keeps only in-frame clones and is missing some. The sample carries fewer than 200,000 clones, around 75% recorded once. Specimen: PBMCs. These receptors were collected from a female donor in good health and CMV-seronegative.

The chain links TRBV7-9 to TRBJ2-1; TRBD2 matches 8 bases. Per germline, CDR1 SEHNR and CDR2 FQNEAQ (reference sequence). After removal of 5 bases from V and 2 bases from J, the junction contained 5 bases not matched to a gene. The CDR3 consists of 15 residues. The CDR3, as DNA: TGTGCCAGCAGCGCGGGGGGCAGTGCCTACAATGAGCAGTTCTTC. As protein: CASSAGGSAYNEQFF. The whole variable domain, remainder taken from reference TRBV7-9 and TRBJ2-1, is DTGVSQNPRHKITKRGQNVTFRCDPISEHNRLYWYRQTLGQGPEFLTYFQNEAQLEKSRLLSDRFSAERPKGSFSTLEIQRTEQGDSAMYLCASSAGGSAYNEQFFGPGTRLTVL.

This clone showed up just a few times. The V call is TRBV7-2, the J call TRBJ2-1, with 10 bases identical to TRBD2. CDR1 and CDR2 from the germline V gene are SGHTA and FQGNSA. V trimming: 5 bases; J trimming: 2 bases; junction bases outside the gene matches: 9. The CDR3 is made up of 17 amino acids. This CDR3 reads CASSPVSGLATYNEQFF. The CDR3 DNA sequence: TGTGCCAGCAGCCCTGTGTCGGGACTAGCGACCTACAATGAGCAGTTCTTC.

In this sample, this clone turned up a few times. The rearrangement joins TRBV9 to TRBJ2-6; 8 bases agree with TRBD1. Germline trimming cut 4 bases from V and 4 bases from J; bases unmatched to any gene: 13. This CDR3 has 18 amino acids. Germline CDR1 and CDR2: SGDLS and YYNGEE. The CDR3 DNA reads TGTGCCAGCAGCCCCCTGACTGGGACAGGAGCGGGGGCCAACGTCCTGACTTTC. Translating it yields CASSPLTGTGAGANVLTF.

The genes are TRBV5-1 and TRBJ2-5, with 9 bases identical to TRBD1. Germline CDR1 SGHRS, CDR2 YFSETQ. The CDR3 runs to 15 residues. V shed 3 bases, J shed 4 bases, and the junction held 7 bases outside the gene matches. The CDR3 region has the DNA TGCGCCAGCAGCTGGGGGGACAGGGAATTAGAGACCCAGTACTTC. Translation gives CASSWGDRELETQYF.

The chain couples TRBV4-2 to TRBJ1-6; 7 nucleotides match TRBD1. Germline V CDR1 and CDR2: LGHNA, YNFKEQ. CDR3 length: 15 residues. J was trimmed by 7 bases and V by 1 base; bases with no gene match: 4. CDR3 loop: CASSQVQGVNSPLHF. The CDR3 bases are TGTGCCAGCAGCCAAGTTCAGGGGGTGAATTCACCCCTCCACTTT.

The gene calls are TRBV6-5 and TRBJ2-7; the D gene is possibly TRBD2 (5 bases). Trimming stripped 2 bases from V and 8 bases from J, with 13 bases between. Germline-derived CDR1 and CDR2 are MNHEY and SVGAGI. CDR3 length: 13 residues. In DNA form, the CDR3 reads TGTGCCAGCAGTTACGAGCTAGCAAACAAGCAGTACTTC. As protein: CASSYELANKQYF.

This clone came up a few times. DNA for the CDR3: TGTGCCATCAGTGACTTCCCGTCCAACAGGGGGACCCACAATGAGCAGTTCTTC. It yields the protein CAISDFPSNRGTHNEQFF. The chain links TRBV10-3 to TRBJ2-1; 8 bases line up with TRBD1. Looked up from germline, CDR1 is ENHRY and CDR2 is SYGVKD. V gave up 3 bases and J gave up 5 bases; unmatched junction bases: 15. The CDR3 spans 18 residues.